This T cell receptor (beta chain) was profiled in a study of blood T cells in healthy people across ages. Donors gave 9 to 10 milliliters of peripheral blood apiece. Per germline, CDR1 KGHSH and CDR2 LQKENI. The CDR3 contains 14 residues. On this clonotype itself: No antigen is known for it.

Findings and caveats of the study: Older age coincided with a roughly linear decline in TCR beta diversity per million T cells.

The second PCR ran roughly 6 to 11 cycles with a sample-barcoded 5' primer and J-beta primers. MiXCR, applied by TCRdb to the 5' RACE reads, yields one record per CDR3 protein. This sample has under 850,000 distinct CDR3 sequences, with about 37% found just once. Input material: blood. The rearrangement links TRBV18 to TRBJ2-5; D might be TRBD1 (6 bases). The assigned J gene may be wrong: the sequence end matches TRBJ2-7 better. The source of this sequence is a young man in good health. In DNA form, the CDR3 reads TGTGCCAGCTCACTCCGGGACACAGACTACGAGCAGTACTTC. As protein: CASSLRDTDYEQYF.